The subject of this entry is one T cell receptor (beta chain). These data belong to a study of blood T cell repertoires in COVID-19. V was clipped by 3 bases and J by 8 bases, with 5 bases between them. This CDR3 spans 12 amino acids. CDR1 and CDR2 (germline): KGHSH, LQKENI. Only in-frame clones appear in the TCRdb table, and some are missing; sequencing was by immunoSEQ multiplex PCR. The table has almost 300,000 clones, about nine tenths seen once. Sequences were obtained from peripheral blood. This clonotype originated in a young woman with COVID-19, enrolled during active disease. The rearrangement links TRBV18 to TRBJ1-6; D uncertain. The CDR3 protein is CASSPRDSPLHF. In nucleotides, the CDR3 is TGTGCCAGCTCACCCCGTGATTCACCCCTCCACTTT.